This TCR beta chain was recorded in a study of blood T cells in healthy people across ages. At least 6 million PBMCs were isolated per sample. This clonotype was found many times. The ends were cut back, 2 bases at V and 7 bases at J, with 5 bases in the middle. Per the germline V gene, CDR1 is MNHEY and CDR2 is SVGAGI. The CDR3 consists of 12 residues. A J-beta primer mix and a sample-barcoded 5' primer were used in a second PCR of about 6 to 12 cycles. From the 5' RACE reads, TCRdb called clonotypes with MiXCR, one entry per CDR3 protein. Of 800,000 to 950,000 distinct CDR3 sequences in the sample, 29% were seen once. Separately, the same data were catalogued under a study of T cells of mothers and their children. From that second work: Input to cDNA synthesis comprised all extracted RNA, at a ratio of 1.5 ug per 15 ul. The effect of thymic selection on TCR recombination output is similar between related and unrelated pairs. It was related mother-child pairs that showed slightly higher overlap than unrelated pairs, without reaching significance.

The chain employs TRBV6-5 and TRBJ1-4, with D hard to call. This sequence originates from a woman in her 40s in good health. Sequenced input: blood. CDR3 coding DNA: TGTGCCAGCAGTTACCTTGGTGAAAAACTGTTTTTT. Its protein product is CASSYLGEKLFF.